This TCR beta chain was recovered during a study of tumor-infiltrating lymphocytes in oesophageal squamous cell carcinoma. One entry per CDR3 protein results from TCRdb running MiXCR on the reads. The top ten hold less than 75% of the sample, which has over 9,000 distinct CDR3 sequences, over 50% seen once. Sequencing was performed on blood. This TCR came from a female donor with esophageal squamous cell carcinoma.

The CDR3 sequence: CASSPVSGSGANVLTF. The CDR3 nucleotides are TGTGCCAGCAGCCCAGTATCCGGCTCTGGGGCCAACGTCCTGACTTTC. V is TRBV5-6 and J is TRBJ2-6; D not resolved. Germline V gene data show CDR1 as SGHDT and CDR2 as YYEEEE. The V and J ends lost 4 bases and 0 bases respectively, with 11 bases between them. This CDR3 is 16 amino acids long.